This T cell receptor (beta chain) was identified in a study of T cells after yellow fever vaccination. At the level of the study: Some fractions had low cell numbers, and these were prepared with SMART-Seq v4 Ultra Low Input.

TCRdb recomputed calls from the 5' RACE reads with MiXCR, one row per CDR3 protein. The table lists 200,000 to 300,000 distinct CDR3 sequences, 3.6% of them singletons. This clonotype was seen at least ten times. Sequence at one end of the junction differs from germline and may be a read error. CDR1 is SSHAT and CDR2 is FNYEAQ in the germline V gene (reference sequence). The CDR3 is 15 amino acids. This TCR derives from a man aged 18 to 29 who received the YFV17D yellow fever vaccine. The source was PBMCs, collected 15 days after the yellow fever booster vaccination. V and J are TRBV7-7 and TRBJ1-5; the match to TRBD1 covers 12 bases. CDR3 in amino acids: CASSGTGGLDQPQHF. CDR3 in DNA: TGTGCTAGCAGCGGGACAGGGGGCTTGGATCAGCCCCAGCATTTT. Full variable domain (missing parts from reference TRBV7-7 and TRBJ1-5): GAGVSQSPRYKVTKRGQDVTLRCDPISSHATLYWYQQALGQGPEFLTYFNYEAQPDKSGLPSDRFSAERPEGSISTLTIQRTEQRDSAMYRCASSGTGGLDQPQHFGDGTRLSIL.